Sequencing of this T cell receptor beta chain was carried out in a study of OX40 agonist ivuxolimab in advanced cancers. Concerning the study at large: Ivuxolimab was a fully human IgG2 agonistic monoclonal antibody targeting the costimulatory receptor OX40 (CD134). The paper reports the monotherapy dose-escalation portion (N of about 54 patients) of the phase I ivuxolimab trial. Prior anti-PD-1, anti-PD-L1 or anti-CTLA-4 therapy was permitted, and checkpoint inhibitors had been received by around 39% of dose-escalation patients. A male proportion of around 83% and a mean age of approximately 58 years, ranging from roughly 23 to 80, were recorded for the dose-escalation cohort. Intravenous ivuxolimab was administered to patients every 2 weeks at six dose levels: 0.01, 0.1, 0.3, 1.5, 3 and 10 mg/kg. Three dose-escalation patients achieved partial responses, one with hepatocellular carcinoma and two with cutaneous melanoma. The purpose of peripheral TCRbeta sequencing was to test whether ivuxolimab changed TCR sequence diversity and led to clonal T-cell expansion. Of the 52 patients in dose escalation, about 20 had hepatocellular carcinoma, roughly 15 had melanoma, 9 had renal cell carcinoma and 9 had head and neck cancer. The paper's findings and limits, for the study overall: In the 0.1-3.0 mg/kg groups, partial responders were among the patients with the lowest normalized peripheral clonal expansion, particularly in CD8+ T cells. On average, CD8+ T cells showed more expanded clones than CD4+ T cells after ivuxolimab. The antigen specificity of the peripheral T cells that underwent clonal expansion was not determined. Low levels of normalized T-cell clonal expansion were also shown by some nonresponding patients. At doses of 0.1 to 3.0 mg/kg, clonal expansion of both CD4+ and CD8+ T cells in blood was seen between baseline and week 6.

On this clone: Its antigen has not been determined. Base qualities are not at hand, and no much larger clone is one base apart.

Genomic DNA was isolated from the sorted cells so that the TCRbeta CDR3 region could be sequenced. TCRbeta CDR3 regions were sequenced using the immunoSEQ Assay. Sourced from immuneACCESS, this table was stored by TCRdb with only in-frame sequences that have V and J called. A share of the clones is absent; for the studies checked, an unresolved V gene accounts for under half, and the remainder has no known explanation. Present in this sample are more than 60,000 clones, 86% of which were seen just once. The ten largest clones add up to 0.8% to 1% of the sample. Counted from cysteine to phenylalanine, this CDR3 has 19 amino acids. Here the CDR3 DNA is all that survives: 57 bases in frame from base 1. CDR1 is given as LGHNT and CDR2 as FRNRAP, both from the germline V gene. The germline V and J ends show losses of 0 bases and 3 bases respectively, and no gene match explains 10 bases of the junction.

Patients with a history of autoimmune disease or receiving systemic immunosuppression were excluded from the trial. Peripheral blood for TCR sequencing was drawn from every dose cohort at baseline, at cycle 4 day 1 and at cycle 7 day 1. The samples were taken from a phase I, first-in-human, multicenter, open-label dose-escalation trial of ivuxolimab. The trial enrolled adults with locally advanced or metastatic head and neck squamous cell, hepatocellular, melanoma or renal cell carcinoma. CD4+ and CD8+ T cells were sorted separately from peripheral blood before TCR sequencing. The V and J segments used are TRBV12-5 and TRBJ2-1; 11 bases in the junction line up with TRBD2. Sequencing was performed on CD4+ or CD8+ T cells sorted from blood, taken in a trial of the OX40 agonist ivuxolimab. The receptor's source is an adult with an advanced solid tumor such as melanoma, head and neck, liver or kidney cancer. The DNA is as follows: TGTGCTAGTGGTTTGGTACCGGTTACTAGCGGGGGCCTCTACAATGAGCAGTTCTTC. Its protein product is CASGLVPVTSGGLYNEQFF.